This T cell receptor (beta chain) was captured by sequencing in a study of shared clonotypes between healthy human individuals. Genomic DNA of each subset was evenly split across several immunoSEQ plates. TCRdb keeps only in-frame clones here, not all; method: immunoSEQ multiplex PCR. The repertoire holds fewer than 550,000 clones, 60% to 80% seen once, with around 13% in the top ten. The study, taken as a whole, reports: Measured sharing among donors was expected to vary with sequencing depth. Investigators collected only blood, and repertoires in tissues likely differ.

Notes on this clone: What it binds is not known.

The sample consisted of PBMCs. The TCR originated in a woman in her forties in good health. Some clones in this sample may be carry-over from other donors' samples.

The CDR3 nucleotides read TGTGCCAGCAGTGTGGAGGTTCAGGTGGAGTACTTC. Amino acid sequence: CASSVEVQVEYF. The genes are TRBV2 and TRBJ2-7; the D gene is possibly TRBD2 (5 bases). V dropped 4 bases and J dropped 11 bases, with 15 bases sitting between them. The CDR3 contains 12 residues. Germline V CDR1 and CDR2: SNHLY, FYNNEI.